Listed below are T cell receptor beta chains from one sample, sequenced in a study of blood T cell repertoires in COVID-19. Data came from immunoSEQ multiplex PCR; TCRdb stores just in-frame clones and leaves some out. Among about 320,000 clones, around 92% were seen once, and the ten largest hold 5% to 7%. Sequenced input: peripheral blood. The receptors stem from a man aged 18 to 35 who had recovered from COVID-19. The CDR3 runs from the conserved cysteine through the conserved F or W. A D gene is named only where the DNA matches it firmly. Not all rows give a size; the values are once, few, many and, for expanded clones, a class.

>TRBV19|.|.|TRBJ2-7
TGTGCCAGTAGTCTCGGACGGGACACCTACGAGCAGTACTTC
CASSLGRDTYEQYF
>TRBV6-5|TRBD2|.|TRBJ2-1
TGTGCCAGCAGTTACTCGGGGACTAGCGTGTACAATGAGCAGTTCTTC
CASSYSGTSVYNEQFF
>TRBV12-3/TRBV12-4|.|.|TRBJ1-5
TGTGCCAGCACTACCAGGGGTAATCAGCCCCAGCATTTT
CASTTRGNQPQHF
>TRBV5-8|TRBD1|.|TRBJ1-6
TGTGCCAGCAGCCCGACCTACAGGGGCACCAATTCACCCCTCCACTTT
CASSPTYRGTNSPLHF
>TRBV18|TRBD1|.|TRBJ1-2
TGTGCCAGCTCACCAAGGGACAGGGACTATGGCTACACCTTC
CASSPRDRDYGYTF
>TRBV5-1|.|.|TRBJ2-7
TGCGCCAGCAGCTCCGGACAGTGGCTGATGAACTTC
CASSSGQWLMNF
>TRBV5-1|TRBD2|.|TRBJ2-7
TGCGCCAGCAGCTTGGGCGGTAGCGGGGGGTACTCCTACGAGCAGTACTTC
CASSLGGSGGYSYEQYF
>TRBV19|TRBD1|few|TRBJ1-1
TGTGCCAGTAGTGTCGGACAGGGGAACACTGAAGCTTTCTTT
CASSVGQGNTEAFF
>TRBV5-4|TRBD2|.|TRBJ2-7
TGTGCCAGCAGCTTGGCCGGGGGGACCTACGAGCAGTACTTC
CASSLAGGTYEQYF
>TRBV6-6|.|.|TRBJ1-1
TGTGCCAGCACCCCGCAGGTAAAAACTGAAGCTTTCTTT
CASTPQVKTEAFF
>TRBV5-4|TRBD2|.|TRBJ2-3
TGTGCCAGCAGCCGTTCTAGCGGGGGGGCGACAGATACGCAGTATTTT
CASSRSSGGATDTQYF
>TRBV7-8|TRBD2|.|TRBJ2-7
TGTGCCAGCAGCTTAGGACTAGCGGTAGCCTACGAGCAGTACTTC
CASSLGLAVAYEQYF
>TRBV5-1|TRBD2|.|TRBJ2-1
TGCGCCAGCAGCTCTAGCGGGAGGTTCAATGAGCAGTTCTTC
CASSSSGRFNEQFF
>TRBV6-6|.|.|TRBJ2-2
TGTGCCAGCAGCTTGCTAGCGAACACCGGGGAGCTGTTTTTT
CASSLLANTGELFF
>TRBV6-5|TRBD1|once|TRBJ2-5
TGTGCCAGCAGTCAACGGACAGGGGAGCGGGAGACCCAGTACTTC
CASSQRTGERETQYF
>TRBV5-1|.|once|TRBJ1-2
TGCGCCAGCAGCCAAGGACTAACTCAAAGGGGTGGCTACACCTTC
CASSQGLTQRGGYTF
>TRBV4-1|.|.|TRBJ1-4
TGCGCCAGCAGCCAGGATCCGCGGGACGGTGAAAAACTGTTTTTT
CASSQDPRDGEKLFF
>TRBV7-9|.|.|TRBJ1-1
TGTGCCAGCAGCTTAGCAGGGGTTCTCGGCACTGAAGCTTTCTTT
CASSLAGVLGTEAFF
>TRBV5-1|.|once|TRBJ1-6
TGCGCCAGCAGCTTGGCAGGAGCGGGTTTAAGCTCCTATAATTCACCCCTCCACTTT
CASSLAGAGLSSYNSPLHF
>TRBV6-2/TRBV6-3|.|.|TRBJ2-7
TGTGCCAGCAGTTACGATGGACAGACCTACGAGCAGTACTTC
CASSYDGQTYEQYF
>TRBV3-1/TRBV3-2|.|few|TRBJ2-7
TGTGCCAGCAGGCCACAGGGTTCCTACGAGCAGTACTTC
CASRPQGSYEQYF
>TRBV27|.|.|TRBJ2-3
TGTGCCAGCAGTGCACAAAAAGTTCAGGGGACAGATACGCAGTATTTT
CASSAQKVQGTDTQYF
>TRBV2|.|.|TRBJ1-1
TGTGCCAGCAGGTGGACAGCCATGAACACTGAAGCTTTCTTT
CASRWTAMNTEAFF
>TRBV27|TRBD2|.|TRBJ2-7
TGTGCCAGCAGATCTTTTGGGGGGGGGTACTCCTACGAGCAGTACTTC
CASRSFGGGYSYEQYF
>TRBV10-3|TRBD2|.|TRBJ2-7
TGTGCCATCGGGGGGGTCTCCTACGAGCAGTACTTC
CAIGGVSYEQYF
>TRBV5-1|.|few|TRBJ2-7
TGCGCCAGCAGCTTGGCTGGGGGGGGCACCTACGAGCAGTACTTC
CASSLAGGGTYEQYF
>TRBV15|TRBD2|.|TRBJ2-7
TGTGCCACCAGCAGAGAGCGGGAGGGCCCGGAGCAGTACTTC
CATSREREGPEQYF
>TRBV6-5|TRBD1|.|TRBJ1-2
TGTGCCAGCAGAGGACAGGGGGCACATGGCTACACCTTC
CASRGQGAHGYTF
>TRBV11-1|TRBD1|.|TRBJ2-7
TGTGCCAGCAGCCATCGCGCGACAGGGTACTCCTACGAGCAGTACTTC
CASSHRATGYSYEQYF
>TRBV5-6|.|.|TRBJ2-1
TGTGCCAGCAGCTTATTGGGCATTCTCTCCTACAATGAGCAGTTCTTC
CASSLLGILSYNEQFF
>TRBV5-1|TRBD1|.|TRBJ2-1
TGCGCCAGCAGCTCCGGGACAGGGGTCAATGAGCAGTTCTTC
CASSSGTGVNEQFF
>TRBV10-1|.|.|TRBJ2-7
TGCGCCAGCACCCAGGCCCCACAGAGCTCCTACGAGCAGTACTTC
CASTQAPQSSYEQYF
>TRBV6-5|TRBD1|.|TRBJ2-7
TGTGCCAGCAGTTACTCTAGGACAGGGACCTACGAGCAGTACTTC
CASSYSRTGTYEQYF
>TRBV5-6|.|.|TRBJ1-2
TGTGCCAGCAGCAGGACAGACTCCTATGGCTACACCTTC
CASSRTDSYGYTF